This T cell receptor (beta chain) came from a study of blood T cell repertoires in COVID-19. This CDR3 region has 15 residues. The germline gives CDR1 SGHRS, CDR2 YFSETQ. Losses at the gene ends were 0 bases for V and 5 bases for J; bases not matched to a gene: 5. The assay was immunoSEQ multiplex PCR, and TCRdb's table has in-frame clones only and misses some. The repertoire holds 100,000 to 150,000 clones, about 90% seen once, with about 2.5% in the top ten. The chain carries TRBV5-1 and TRBJ2-1; 7 nucleotides match TRBD2. The material sequenced was peripheral blood. This clonotype was obtained from a man in his forties or fifties with active COVID-19. The CDR3 sequence: CASSLEGGGNNEQFF. CDR3 DNA: TGCGCCAGCAGCTTGGAAGGCGGGGGAAACAATGAGCAGTTCTTC.